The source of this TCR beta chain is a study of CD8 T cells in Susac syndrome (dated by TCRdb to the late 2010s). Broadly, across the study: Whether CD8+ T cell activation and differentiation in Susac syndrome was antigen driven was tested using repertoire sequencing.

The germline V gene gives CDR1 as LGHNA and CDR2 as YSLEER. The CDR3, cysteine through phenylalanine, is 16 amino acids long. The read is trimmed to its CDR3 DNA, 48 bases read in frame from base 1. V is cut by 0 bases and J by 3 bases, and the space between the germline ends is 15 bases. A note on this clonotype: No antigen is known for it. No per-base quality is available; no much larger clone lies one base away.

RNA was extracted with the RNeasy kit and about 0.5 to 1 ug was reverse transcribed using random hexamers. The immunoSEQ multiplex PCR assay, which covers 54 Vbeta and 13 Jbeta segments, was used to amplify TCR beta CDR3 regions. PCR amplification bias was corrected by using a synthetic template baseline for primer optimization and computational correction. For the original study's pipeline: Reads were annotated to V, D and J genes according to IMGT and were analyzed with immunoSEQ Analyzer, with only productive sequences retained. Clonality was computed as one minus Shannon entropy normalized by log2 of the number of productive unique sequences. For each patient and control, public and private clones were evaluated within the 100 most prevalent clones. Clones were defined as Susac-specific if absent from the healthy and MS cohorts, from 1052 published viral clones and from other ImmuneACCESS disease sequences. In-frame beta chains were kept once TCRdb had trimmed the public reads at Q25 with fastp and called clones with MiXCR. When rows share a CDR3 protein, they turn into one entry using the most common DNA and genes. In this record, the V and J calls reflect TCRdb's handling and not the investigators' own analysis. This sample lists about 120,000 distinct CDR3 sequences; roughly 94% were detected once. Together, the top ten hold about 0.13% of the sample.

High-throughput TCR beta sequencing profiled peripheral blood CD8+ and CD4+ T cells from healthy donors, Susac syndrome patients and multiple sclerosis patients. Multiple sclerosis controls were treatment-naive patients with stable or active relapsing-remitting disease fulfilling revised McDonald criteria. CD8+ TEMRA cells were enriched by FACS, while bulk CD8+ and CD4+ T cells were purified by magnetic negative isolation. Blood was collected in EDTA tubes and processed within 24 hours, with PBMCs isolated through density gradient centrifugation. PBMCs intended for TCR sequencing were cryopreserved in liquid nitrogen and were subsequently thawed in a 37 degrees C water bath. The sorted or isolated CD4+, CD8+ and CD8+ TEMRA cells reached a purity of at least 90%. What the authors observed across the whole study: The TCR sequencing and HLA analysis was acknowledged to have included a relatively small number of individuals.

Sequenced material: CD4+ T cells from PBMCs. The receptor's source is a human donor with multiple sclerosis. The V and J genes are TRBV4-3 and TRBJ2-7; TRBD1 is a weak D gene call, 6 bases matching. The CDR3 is CASSQDGQGNGYEQYF. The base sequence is TGCGCCAGCAGCCAAGATGGGCAGGGGAATGGCTACGAGCAGTACTTC.